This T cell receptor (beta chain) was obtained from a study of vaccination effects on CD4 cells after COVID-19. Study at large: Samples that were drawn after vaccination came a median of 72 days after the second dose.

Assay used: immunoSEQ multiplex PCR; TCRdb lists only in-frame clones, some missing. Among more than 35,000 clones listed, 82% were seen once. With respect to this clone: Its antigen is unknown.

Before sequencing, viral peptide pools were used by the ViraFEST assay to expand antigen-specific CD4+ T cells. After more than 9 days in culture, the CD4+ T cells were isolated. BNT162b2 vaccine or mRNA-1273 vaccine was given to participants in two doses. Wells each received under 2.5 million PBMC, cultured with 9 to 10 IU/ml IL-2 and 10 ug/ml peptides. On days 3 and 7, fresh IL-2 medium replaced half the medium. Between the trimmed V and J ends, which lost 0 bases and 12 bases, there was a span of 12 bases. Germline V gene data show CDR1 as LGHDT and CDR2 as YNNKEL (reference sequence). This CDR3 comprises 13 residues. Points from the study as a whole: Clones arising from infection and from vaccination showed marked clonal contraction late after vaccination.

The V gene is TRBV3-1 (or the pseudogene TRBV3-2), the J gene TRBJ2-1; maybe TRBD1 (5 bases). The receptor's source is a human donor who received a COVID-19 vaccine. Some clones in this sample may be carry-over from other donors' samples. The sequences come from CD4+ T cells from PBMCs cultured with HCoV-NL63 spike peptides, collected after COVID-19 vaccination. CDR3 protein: CASSQDRTQGQFF. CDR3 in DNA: TGTGCCAGCAGCCAAGATCGCACCCAGGGGCAGTTCTTC.